This TCR beta chain was found in a study of T cell repertoires in cytomegalovirus infection. TCRdb analysed the reads with MiXCR anew, one entry per CDR3 protein. The table records 900,000 to 950,000 distinct CDR3 sequences, roughly 30% of them present only once. CDR1 is MNHEY, CDR2 SMNVEV, per germline (reference sequence). Trimming stripped 5 bases from V and 3 bases from J, with 11 bases between. The CDR3 has 13 residues. This clonotype has a handful of counts. The antigen remains unidentified. This rearrangement joins TRBV27 to TRBJ2-7, with a possible D match to TRBD1 (5 bases). The sequences come from cultured CD8+ T cells from PBMCs, collected from culture after CMV antigen stimulation. The TCR was taken from a human donor in good health (CMV status not recorded). Some clones in this sample may be carry-over from other donors' samples. In DNA form, the CDR3 reads TGTGCCAGCAGTCAACAGGAAGGCTACGAGCAGTACGTC. Amino acids: CASSQQEGYEQYV.